The subject of this entry is one T cell receptor beta chain. The antigen is undetermined. Sequenced by immunoSEQ multiplex PCR; TCRdb stores in-frame clones only, minus some. The sample has a few hundred thousand clones, 75% to 90% seen once. The data were obtained in a study of cytomegalovirus exposure and HLA in healthy donors. General study findings and limits: The classifier was said to identify cytomegalovirus status with high specificity and sensitivity.

This CDR3 has 14 residues. CDR1 and CDR2 (germline): MGHRA, YSYEKL. The V end lost 4 bases, the J end lost 4 bases, and 14 bases lay between the germline ends. The sequence was obtained from a woman between 25 and 40 years old in good health and CMV-seropositive. This rearrangement joins TRBV4-1 to TRBJ2-7; D perhaps matches TRBD1 (5 bases). Source material: PBMCs. CDR3 loop: CASSPRGARYEQYF. Written as DNA, the CDR3 is TGCGCCAGCAGCCCCCGTGGGGCGAGATACGAGCAGTACTTC.